A selection of T cell receptor beta chains follows, all from one sample in a study of T cell repertoires in cytomegalovirus infection. TCRdb reprocessed the reads via MiXCR and lists one record per CDR3 protein. There are about 490,000 distinct CDR3 sequences in the sample; 15% to 20% occur only once, and more than 20% lies in the top ten. Sequenced input: CD8+ T cells from PBMCs. These receptors came from a human donor in good health (CMV status not recorded). Some clones in this sample may be carry-over from other donors' samples. The CDR3 runs from the conserved cysteine through the conserved F or W. A D gene is named only where the DNA matches it firmly. Rows may omit the clone size; those that give it use once, few, many or a size class.

v_call	j_call	d_call	clone_size	cdr3_nt	cdr3_aa
TRBV6-5	TRBJ1-5	-	many	TGTGCCAGCAGTTACTCGAGAAGGGGTGATCAGCCCCAGCATTTT	CASSYSRRGDQPQHF
TRBV11-2	TRBJ2-7	-	many	TGTGCCAGCAGCGCGGACTTGGCACGCGAGCAGTACTTC	CASSADLAREQYF
TRBV7-6	TRBJ1-1	TRBD1	-	TGTGCCAGCAGCTGGGACAGCTACATGAACACTGAAGCTTTCTTT	CASSWDSYMNTEAFF
TRBV4-1	TRBJ1-1	TRBD1	many	TGCGCCAGCAGCCAAGAAGGACAGGGTCTGGCTGAAGCTTTCTTT	CASSQEGQGLAEAFF
TRBV6-1	TRBJ2-1	-	many	TGTGCCAGCAGTGAAGGGGTGGGGCAGATTCAATACAATGAGCAGTTCTTC	CASSEGVGQIQYNEQFF
TRBV9	TRBJ2-7	-	few	TGTGCCAGCAGCCCCTCCCCGGGGGTCTACGAGCAGTACTTC	CASSPSPGVYEQYF
TRBV7-2	TRBJ2-1	TRBD2	many	TGTGCCAGCAGCTCGATTGAAAGACCGGGGAGGGATGAGCAGTTCTTC	CASSSIERPGRDEQFF
TRBV19	TRBJ1-2	-	-	TGTGCCAGTACCCCAGGGGCAGCTTTTAACTATGGCTACACCTTC	CASTPGAAFNYGYTF
TRBV12-3/TRBV12-4	TRBJ2-7	TRBD2	few	TGTGCCAGCAGCCCGGGAGGCCGAAGGGAGCAGTACTTC	CASSPGGRREQYF
TRBV2	TRBJ2-7	-	few	TGTGCCAGCAGTGAATTGTCCGGGGGCAACGAGCAGTACTTC	CASSELSGGNEQYF
TRBV20-1	TRBJ1-3	-	-	TGCAGTGCTAGAGTCGAGGGGACAAACACCATATATTTT	CSARVEGTNTIYF
TRBV7-8	TRBJ1-1	-	many	TGTGCCAGCAGCTCGATTATCGCTGAAGCTTTCTTT	CASSSIIAEAFF
TRBV12-3/TRBV12-4	TRBJ1-6	-	many	TGTGCCAGCAGCAAGGGGGGAAATAATTCACCCCTCCACTTT	CASSKGGNNSPLHF
TRBV5-6	TRBJ2-7	-	-	TGTGCCAGCAGCTTTTACAGGTCCTACGAGCAGTACTTC	CASSFYRSYEQYF
TRBV4-1	TRBJ2-3	-	few	TGCGCCAGCAGCCAAGGGTGGCTCTTACGCACAGATACGCAGTATTTT	CASSQGWLLRTDTQYF
TRBV27	TRBJ1-2	-	few	TGTGCCAGCAGTTTATTACTAGGGGTCAACTATGGCTACACCTTC	CASSLLLGVNYGYTF
TRBV28	TRBJ1-5	-	few	TGTGCCAGCAGTACGAACAAGGGGAATCAGCCCCAGCATTTT	CASSTNKGNQPQHF
TRBV25-1	TRBJ1-6	-	many	TGTGCCAGCAGTGGGGCAGGGACTAATTCACCCCTCCACTTT	CASSGAGTNSPLHF
TRBV4-2	TRBJ1-3	-	few	TGTGCCAGCACCGATCATGGGCCCGGAAACACCATATATTTT	CASTDHGPGNTIYF